Shown below are 26 T cell receptor beta chains from a single sample sequenced in a study of cytomegalovirus exposure and HLA in healthy donors. TCRdb's copy holds only in-frame clones and misses some; the assay was immunoSEQ multiplex PCR. The top ten hold approximately 3.4% of the sample, which has fewer than 100,000 clones, approximately 94% seen once. The sample was PBMCs. These receptor sequences come from a woman aged 18 to 35 in good health and CMV-seropositive.

The chain recombines TRBV10-1 with TRBJ1-2; 7 positions match TRBD1. This CDR3 is built from 13 residues. The J segment lost 5 bases and the V segment lost 2 bases, leaving 2 bases of the junction unmatched. Per the germline V gene, CDR1 is WNHNN and CDR2 is SYGVQD (reference sequence). The CDR3: CASSEGTEYGYTF. The CDR3 coding sequence is TGCGCCAGCAGTGAGGGGACAGAATATGGCTACACCTTC.

The chain uses TRBV6-1 and TRBJ2-7; D unclear. Between the trimmed V and J ends, which lost 4 bases and 1 base, there was a span of 17 bases. Germline V gene data show CDR1 as MNHNS and CDR2 as SASEGT. The CDR3 length is 16 residues. The CDR3 reads CASSASQDFSSYEQYF. The CDR3 DNA reads as TGTGCCAGCAGTGCAAGTCAGGATTTCTCGTCCTACGAGCAGTACTTC.

V and J are TRBV10-3 and TRBJ2-5; 13 nucleotides line up with TRBD2. Germline V gene lookup returns CDR1 ENHRY and CDR2 SYGVKD. V was pared by 6 bases and J by 0 bases, with 4 bases of the junction left unmatched. This CDR3 comprises 16 residues. CDR3 residues: CAIRETSGRDQETQYF. The CDR3 DNA follows: TGTGCCATCAGGGAAACTAGCGGGAGGGACCAAGAGACCCAGTACTTC.

J is TRBJ1-5 and V is TRBV19; 8 nucleotides agree with TRBD1. The CDR3 is 14 residues long. V gave up 4 bases and J gave up 6 bases; unmatched junction bases: 5. Per germline, CDR1 LNHDA and CDR2 SQIVND (reference sequence). This CDR3 reads CASSRGTGGQPQHF. The CDR3 DNA follows: TGTGCCAGTAGTAGAGGGACAGGAGGTCAGCCCCAGCATTTT.

The chain carries TRBV19 and TRBJ1-5; tentative D call: TRBD1 (5 bases). This CDR3 has 13 amino acids. The ends were cut back, 4 bases at V and 5 bases at J, with 9 bases in the middle. The germline gives CDR1 LNHDA, CDR2 SQIVND (reference sequence). CDR3 DNA sequence: TGTGCCAGTAGTACATCCAGGGATCAGCCCCAGCATTTT. It specifies CASSTSRDQPQHF.

The chain carries TRBV29-1 and TRBJ1-1; D is unresolved. From germline, CDR1 is SQVTM and CDR2 ANQGSEA. V dropped 1 base and J dropped 6 bases, with 15 bases sitting between them. This CDR3 spans 14 amino acids. The CDR3 loop reads CSVEGGQVLSEAFF. In DNA, the CDR3 is TGCAGCGTTGAAGGCGGGCAGGTGTTATCTGAAGCTTTCTTT.

This clone occurred once. V usage is TRBV29-1 and J usage is TRBJ2-3; a weak D match, TRBD1 (5 bases). Germline CDR1 SQVTM, CDR2 ANQGSEA. The CDR3 has 14 amino acids. V lost 5 bases and J 2 bases, leaving 14 bases between the germline ends. The CDR3 sequence is CSVLPQTATDTQYF. The CDR3 DNA sequence: TGCAGCGTTCTCCCCCAGACAGCCACAGATACGCAGTATTTT.

The V gene is TRBV7-8, the J gene TRBJ2-1; D is possibly TRBD1 (6 bases). Germline V CDR1 and CDR2: SGHVS, FQNEAQ. Deletions cut 4 bases from V and 8 bases from J, with 21 bases between. There are 16 residues in the CDR3. This CDR3 reads CASSSPRIGGIDEQFF. DNA for the CDR3: TGTGCCAGCAGCTCACCTCGGATTGGGGGCATTGATGAGCAGTTCTTC.

The count of this clone is one. This chain joins TRBV5-4 and TRBJ1-3, with 9 bases identical to TRBD1. Germline V gene lookup returns CDR1 SGHNT and CDR2 YYREEE (reference sequence). This CDR3 is 16 amino acids long. V shed 5 bases, J shed 9 bases, and the junction held 15 bases outside the gene matches. The CDR3 nucleotides read TGTGCCAGCAGACTAACTCCGGGACAGGGTATTGGCACCATATATTTT. Its translation: CASRLTPGQGIGTIYF. Complete variable domain (other parts from reference TRBV5-4 and TRBJ1-3): ETGVTQSPTHLIKTRGQQVTLRCSSQSGHNTVSWYQQALGQGPQFIFQYYREEENGRGNFPPRFSGLQFPNYSSELNVNALELDDSALYLCASRLTPGQGIGTIYFGEGSWLTVV.

This chain connects TRBV9 to TRBJ2-1; TRBD1 aligns across 11 bases. The ends lost 0 bases at V and 3 bases at J; junction bases unmatched: 2. The CDR3 runs to 16 residues. In germline, CDR1 is SGDLS, CDR2 YYNGEE. The CDR3 coding sequence is TGTGCCAGCAGCGTAGCTGGGACAGGGGGCTACAATGAGCAGTTCTTC. This sequence encodes CASSVAGTGGYNEQFF.

This sequence joins TRBV7-7 and TRBJ2-1; 7 bases align to TRBD2. V was clipped by 0 bases and J by 12 bases; unmatched bases: 5. Germline CDR1 and CDR2: SSHAT and FNYEAQ (reference sequence). The CDR3 runs to 13 residues. CDR3 in DNA: TGTGCCAGCAGCTTAGCGGGGGGGGACGGGCAGTTCTTC. It encodes CASSLAGGDGQFF.

This clone was detected only once. The rearrangement joins TRBV9 to TRBJ1-2; D not resolved. The CDR3 runs to 12 residues. Germline CDR1 reads SGDLS; CDR2 reads YYNGEE. V was pared by 3 bases and J by 8 bases, with 11 bases between. The CDR3 spells CASSGEGWGYTF. CDR3 bases: TGTGCCAGCAGCGGGGAGGGTTGGGGCTACACCTTC.

V usage is TRBV9 and J usage is TRBJ2-7; TRBD1 matches at 9 bases. Germline V gives CDR1 SGDLS, CDR2 YYNGEE. Trimming cost V 0 bases and J 5 bases; bases outside gene matches: 3. CDR3 length: 14 amino acids. CDR3 coding DNA: TGTGCCAGCAGCGTAGGGACAGGGGTTAACGAGCAGTACTTC. Translation gives CASSVGTGVNEQYF.

The chain uses TRBV7-8 and TRBJ1-3; no firm D call. The length of the CDR3 is 17 residues. Germline V CDR1 and CDR2: SGHVS, FQNEAQ. V dropped 1 base and J dropped 0 bases, with 13 bases sitting between them. The CDR3: CASSLGQDGDSGNTIYF. The CDR3 DNA sequence: TGTGCCAGCAGCTTAGGCCAAGACGGGGACTCTGGAAACACCATATATTTT.

This clone has only one observation. The chain has TRBV15 and TRBJ2-1, with 9 nucleotides matching TRBD1. This CDR3 spans 15 amino acids. The V and J ends lost 3 bases and 8 bases, in that order; junction bases with no gene match: 8. Germline V lookup: CDR1 LNHNV, CDR2 YYDKDF (reference sequence). CDR3 region: CATSRSGQGVDEQFF. The CDR3 coding sequence is TGTGCCACCAGCAGGTCGGGACAGGGCGTCGATGAGCAGTTCTTC.

V usage is TRBV11-3 and J usage is TRBJ2-1; D perhaps matches TRBD1 (5 bases). This CDR3 has 12 amino acids. Deletions cut 5 bases from V and 5 bases from J, with 7 bases between. CDR1 is SGHNT and CDR2 is YENEEA in the germline V gene. CDR3 DNA sequence: TGTGCCAGCAGCCCGACAGACAATGAGCAGTTCTTC. Translating it yields CASSPTDNEQFF.

The chain recombines TRBV5-1 with TRBJ2-1; TRBD1 agrees at 9 bases. CDR1 and CDR2 (germline): SGHRS, YFSETQ. With V trimmed by 4 bases and J by 5 bases, 7 bases remained unmatched. The CDR3 contains 15 residues. In DNA form, the CDR3 reads TGCGCCAGCAGCGTGGGGACAGGGAGTGACAATGAGCAGTTCTTC. Protein: CASSVGTGSDNEQFF.

The V and J genes are TRBV6-6 and TRBJ2-4, with 8 nucleotides matching TRBD1. Unmatched junction bases numbered 7, after V lost 7 bases and J lost 8 bases. CDR1 and CDR2 (germline): MNHNY, SVGAGI (reference sequence). CDR3 length: 13 amino acids. The CDR3 protein is CASNPDRGHIQYF. In DNA form, the CDR3 reads TGTGCCAGCAACCCCGACAGGGGACACATTCAGTACTTC.

CDR3 loop: CASSIYGTGEGYTF. The CDR3 nucleotides read TGTGCCAGCAGCATATACGGGACAGGGGAGGGCTACACCTTC. The chain has TRBV11-2 and TRBJ1-2; 10 bases map to TRBD1. Germline V gene lookup returns CDR1 SGHAT and CDR2 FQNNGV. V lost 5 bases, J lost 8 bases, and 8 bases stayed unmatched. The CDR3 has 14 residues.

V gene TRBV2 combines with J gene TRBJ1-2, with 11 bases that match TRBD1. The ends lost 5 bases at V and 10 bases at J; junction bases unmatched: 6. The germline V gene encodes CDR1 SNHLY and CDR2 FYNNEI. This CDR3 has 13 residues. CDR3 in amino acids: CASSWDGQGAYTF. CDR3 nucleotides: TGTGCCAGCAGTTGGGACGGACAGGGGGCCTACACCTTC.

The rearrangement links TRBV5-4 to TRBJ1-2; D gene uncertain. Trimming stripped 2 bases from V and 4 bases from J, with 3 bases between. This CDR3 has 11 amino acids. Per germline, CDR1 SGHNT and CDR2 YYREEE (reference sequence). CDR3 nucleotides: TGTGCCAGCAGCTTCAGCTATGGCTACACCTTC. Amino acid sequence: CASSFSYGYTF.

This chain joins TRBV5-4 and TRBJ1-6; D gene ambiguous. V was pared by 1 base and J by 11 bases, with 16 bases between. CDR1 is SGHNT and CDR2 is YYREEE in the germline V gene (reference sequence). CDR3 length equals 15 residues. The CDR3 bases are TGTGCCAGCAGCTTGCGGGAGGGTCCATGGGCACCCCTCCACTTT. Its translation: CASSLREGPWAPLHF.

The chain links TRBV20-1 to TRBJ2-3; D remains unclear. The V end was cut by 5 bases, the J end by 6 bases, with 9 bases between. Germline V gene data show CDR1 as DFQATT and CDR2 as SNEGSKA (reference sequence). The CDR3 extends over 11 amino acids. This CDR3 is CSALRRDTQYF. DNA of the CDR3: TGCAGTGCTTTACGTCGGGATACGCAGTATTTT.

The chain uses TRBV27 and TRBJ2-5, with a weak D call TRBD1 (6 bases). The CDR3 has 15 residues. With 3 bases removed from V and 1 base from J, the gap between germline ends came to 12 bases. Germline V gives CDR1 MNHEY, CDR2 SMNVEV (reference sequence). The CDR3 bases are TGTGCCAGCAGTTTTATGAACAGGGCCCAAGAGACCCAGTACTTC. It codes for CASSFMNRAQETQYF.

The chain combines TRBV10-3 with TRBJ1-2; 7 bases fit TRBD1. CDR1 and CDR2 from the germline V gene are ENHRY and SYGVKD. The J segment lost 4 bases and the V segment lost 7 bases, leaving 12 bases of the junction unmatched. This CDR3 has 15 residues. DNA for the CDR3: TGTGCCATCAATGCCAGAGGGGGCGCCTTCTATGGCTACACCTTC. Translating it yields CAINARGGAFYGYTF.

The chain joins TRBV28 to TRBJ1-2, with 10 nucleotides matching TRBD1. This CDR3 is built from 16 residues. Germline CDR1 is MDHEN and CDR2 is SYDVKM. With 6 bases clipped from V and 2 bases from J, the junction kept 9 bases outside the gene matches. The CDR3 DNA follows: TGTGCCAGCAGCCTCCGGGACAGGGGCCCCAACTATGGCTACACCTTC. Amino acids: CASSLRDRGPNYGYTF.